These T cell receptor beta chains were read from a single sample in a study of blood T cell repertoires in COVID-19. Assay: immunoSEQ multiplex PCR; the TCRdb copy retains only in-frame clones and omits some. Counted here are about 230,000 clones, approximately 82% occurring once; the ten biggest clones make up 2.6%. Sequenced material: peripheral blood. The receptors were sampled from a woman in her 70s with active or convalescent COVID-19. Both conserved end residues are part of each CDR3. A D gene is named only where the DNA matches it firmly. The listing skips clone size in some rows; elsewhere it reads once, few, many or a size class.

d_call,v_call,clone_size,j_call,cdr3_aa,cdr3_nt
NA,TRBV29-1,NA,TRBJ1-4,CSVQQGSRAEKLFF,TGCAGCGTCCAACAGGGAAGTAGGGCTGAAAAACTGTTTTTT
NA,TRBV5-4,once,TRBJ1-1,CASSSTSQPNTEAFF,TGTGCCAGCAGCTCGACCTCACAGCCGAACACTGAAGCTTTCTTT
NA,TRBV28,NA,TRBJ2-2,CASRGGRANTGELFF,TGTGCCAGCAGAGGGGGACGGGCGAACACCGGGGAGCTGTTTTTT
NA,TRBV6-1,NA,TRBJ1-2,CASSDQRQGGYTF,TGTGCCAGCAGTGACCAGCGGCAGGGGGGCTACACCTTC
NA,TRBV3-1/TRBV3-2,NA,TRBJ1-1,CASSQLPTGSTSSPTEAFF,TGTGCCAGCAGCCAACTCCCGACAGGAAGCACTTCGAGCCCCACTGAAGCTTTCTTT
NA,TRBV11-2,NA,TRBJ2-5,CASSRDSQETQYF,TGTGCCAGCAGCCGGGACTCTCAAGAGACCCAGTACTTC
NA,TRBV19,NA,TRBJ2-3,CASMDLTDTQYF,TGTGCCAGTATGGACTTAACAGATACGCAGTATTTT
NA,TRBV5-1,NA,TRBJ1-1,CASSLQGNEAFF,TGCGCCAGCAGCTTACAGGGTAATGAAGCTTTCTTT
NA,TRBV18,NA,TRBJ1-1,CASSPPSAFTGGPRTEAFF,TGTGCCAGCTCACCACCGAGTGCTTTTACCGGGGGACCTAGGACTGAAGCTTTCTTT
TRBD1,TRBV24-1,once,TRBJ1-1,CATSDSRQGKNTEAFF,TGTGCCACCAGTGATTCCCGACAGGGGAAGAACACTGAAGCTTTCTTT
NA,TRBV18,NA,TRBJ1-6,CASSPEGVEGSPLHF,TGTGCCAGCTCACCAGAGGGGGTGGAAGGATCACCCCTCCACTTT
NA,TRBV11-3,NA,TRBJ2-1,CASSLAGVNNEQFF,TGTGCCAGCAGCTTAGCGGGAGTCAACAATGAGCAGTTCTTC
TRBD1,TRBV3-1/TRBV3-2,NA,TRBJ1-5,CASSASPGQGATTAGQPQHF,TGTGCCAGCAGCGCATCGCCGGGACAGGGGGCGACAACGGCGGGTCAGCCCCAGCATTTT
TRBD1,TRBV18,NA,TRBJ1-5,CASSPRGLGTGAYQPQHF,TGTGCCAGCTCACCAAGGGGGTTAGGGACAGGAGCCTATCAGCCCCAGCATTTT
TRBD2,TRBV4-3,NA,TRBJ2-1,CASSQDRTLAGNNEQFF,TGCGCCAGCAGCCAAGATAGAACGCTAGCGGGGAACAATGAGCAGTTCTTC
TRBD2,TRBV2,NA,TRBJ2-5,CASSEDGLAGGRETQYF,TGTGCCAGCAGTGAAGATGGGCTAGCGGGGGGTAGGGAGACCCAGTACTTC
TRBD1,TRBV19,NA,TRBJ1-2,CASSWTGVNYGYTF,TGTGCCAGTAGTTGGACAGGGGTTAACTATGGCTACACCTTC
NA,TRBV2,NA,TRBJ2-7,CASSLQGPNEQYF,TGTGCCAGCAGTCTCCAGGGTCCAAACGAGCAGTACTTC
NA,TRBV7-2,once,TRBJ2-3,CASSLERVSDTQYF,TGTGCCAGCAGCTTAGAGAGGGTCTCAGATACGCAGTATTTT
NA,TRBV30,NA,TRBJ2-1,CAWSLRGDEQFF,TGTGCCTGGAGTCTCAGGGGGGATGAGCAGTTCTTC
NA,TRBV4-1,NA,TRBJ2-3,CASSQDPYEDTQYF,TGCGCCAGCAGCCAAGATCCCTACGAAGATACGCAGTATTTT
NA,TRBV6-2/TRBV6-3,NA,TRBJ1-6,CASSYQEYSPLHF,TGTGCCAGCAGTTATCAAGAGTATTCACCCCTCCACTTT
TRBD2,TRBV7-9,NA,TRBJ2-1,CASSSGTSGKEDEQFF,TGTGCCAGCAGCAGCGGGACTAGCGGGAAAGAGGATGAGCAGTTCTTC
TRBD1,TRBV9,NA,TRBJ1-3,CASSVGIQGAPGNTIYF,TGTGCCAGCAGCGTAGGTATCCAGGGGGCCCCTGGAAACACCATATATTTT
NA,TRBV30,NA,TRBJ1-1,CAWSVQQEAFF,TGTGCCTGGAGTGTACAGCAGGAAGCTTTCTTT
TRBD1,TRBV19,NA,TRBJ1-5,CASDRGWNQPQHF,TGTGCCAGCGACAGGGGGTGGAATCAGCCCCAGCATTTT
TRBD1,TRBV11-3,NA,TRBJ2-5,CASSSPGQRETQYF,TGTGCCAGCAGCTCACCGGGACAGAGAGAGACCCAGTACTTC
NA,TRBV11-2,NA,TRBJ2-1,CASSLQPDSIGEQFF,TGTGCCAGCAGCTTACAACCGGACTCCATCGGTGAGCAGTTCTTC
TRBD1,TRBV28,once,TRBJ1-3,CASSLPTGGFSGNTIYF,TGTGCCAGCAGTCTCCCGACAGGGGGCTTCTCTGGAAACACCATATATTTT
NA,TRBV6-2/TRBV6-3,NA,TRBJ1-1,CASSYEQGTEAFF,TGTGCCAGCAGTTACGAACAGGGCACTGAAGCTTTCTTT
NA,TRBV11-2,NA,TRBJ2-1,CASSPRGEQFF,TGTGCCAGCAGCCCAAGGGGGGAGCAGTTCTTC
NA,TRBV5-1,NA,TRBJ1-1,CASTQGLRTEAFF,TGCGCCAGCACCCAGGGTCTTAGGACTGAAGCTTTCTTT
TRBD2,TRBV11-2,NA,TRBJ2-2,CASSFVSGYTGELFF,TGTGCCAGCAGCTTCGTTAGCGGGTACACCGGGGAGCTGTTTTTT
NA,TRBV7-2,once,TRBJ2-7,CASSLSSYEQYF,TGTGCCAGCAGCTTGAGCTCCTACGAGCAGTACTTC
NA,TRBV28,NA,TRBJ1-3,CASTSPGQSGNTIYF,TGTGCCAGCACATCACCGGGACAATCTGGAAACACCATATATTTT
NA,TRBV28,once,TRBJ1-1,CASSYRLNTEAFF,TGTGCCAGCAGTTATCGTCTGAACACTGAAGCTTTCTTT
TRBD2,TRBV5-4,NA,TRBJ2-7,CASSPTGLAGGNPYEQYF,TGTGCCAGCAGCCCTACGGGACTAGCGGGAGGAAACCCCTACGAGCAGTACTTC
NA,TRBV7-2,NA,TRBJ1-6,CASSYLNSPLHF,TGTGCCAGCAGCTACCTAAATTCACCCCTCCACTTT
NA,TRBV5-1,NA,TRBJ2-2,CASSLGGTANTGELFF,TGCGCCAGCAGCTTGGGCGGGACAGCGAACACCGGGGAGCTGTTTTTT
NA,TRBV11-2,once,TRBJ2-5,CASSLEEGVFETQYF,TGTGCCAGCAGCTTAGAAGAGGGTGTGTTCGAGACCCAGTACTTC
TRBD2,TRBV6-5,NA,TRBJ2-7,CASSYSGLAGAWEQYF,TGTGCCAGCAGTTACTCTGGGCTAGCGGGAGCTTGGGAGCAGTACTTC
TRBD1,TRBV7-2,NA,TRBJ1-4,CASSTPTGGNEKLFF,TGTGCCAGCAGCACCCCAACAGGGGGTAATGAAAAACTGTTTTTT
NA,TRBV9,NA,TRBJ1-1,CASSVQDLRGAFF,TGTGCCAGCAGCGTCCAAGACCTCCGCGGGGCTTTCTTT
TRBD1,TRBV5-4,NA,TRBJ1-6,CASSWDRGNSPLHF,TGTGCCAGCAGTTGGGACAGGGGGAATTCACCCCTCCACTTT
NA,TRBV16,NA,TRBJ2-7,CASSTSSLKATYEQYF,TGTGCCAGCAGCACCTCCTCACTCAAAGCAACCTACGAGCAGTACTTC
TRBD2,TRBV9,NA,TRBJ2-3,CASSAIRAGTRNTDTQYF,TGTGCCAGCAGCGCGATTCGCGCCGGGACTAGGAACACAGATACGCAGTATTTT
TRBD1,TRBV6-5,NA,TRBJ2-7,CASNSGQGSEQYF,TGTGCCAGCAATTCCGGACAGGGGAGCGAGCAGTACTTC
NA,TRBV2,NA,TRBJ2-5,CASSEYSQETQYF,TGTGCCAGCAGTGAATACTCGCAAGAGACCCAGTACTTC
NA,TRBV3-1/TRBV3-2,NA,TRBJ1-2,CASSHEGRNGYTF,TGTGCCAGCAGCCATGAAGGGAGGAATGGCTACACCTTC
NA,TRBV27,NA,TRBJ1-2,CASSSRAGHGYTF,TGTGCCAGCAGTTCCAGGGCAGGTCATGGCTACACCTTC
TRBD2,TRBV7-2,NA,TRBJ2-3,CASSLAGLALADTQYF,TGTGCCAGCAGCTTAGCGGGACTAGCCTTGGCAGATACGCAGTATTTT